Shown below are 31 T cell receptor beta chains from a single sample sequenced in a study of T cells expressing NK-cell markers. TCRdb re-called the 5' RACE reads, yielding one record per CDR3 amino acid sequence without DNA. Here the sample table reports around 550,000 distinct CDR3 sequences. The sample taken for sequencing was blood T cells: a sorted CD56 or NKG2C T cell subset, CD4+ or CD8+ T cells, or bulk PBMC T cells (not recorded which). The receptors derive from a man aged 18 to 29 in good health.

This chain links TRBV4-2 with TRBJ2-5; lacking DNA, the TRBD2 call made by TCRdb goes unchecked. Germline lookup yields CDR1 LGHNA and CDR2 YNFKEQ. CDR3 length equals 17 residues. CDR3 protein: CASSPRVASGGGETQYF.

This chain joins TRBV7-9 and TRBJ1-3; checking the TCRdb D call of TRBD1 is not possible without DNA. Germline V CDR1 and CDR2: SEHNR, FQNEAQ (reference sequence). The CDR3 runs 14 residues. CDR3 amino acids: CASKVAGQGNTIYF.

The chain uses TRBV12-3 or TRBV12-4 and TRBJ2-5; the TCRdb call, TRBD1, lacks DNA for checking. The CDR3 runs to 17 residues. CDR3 loop: CASSWDVGQGAGETQYF.

The genes are TRBV11-2 and TRBJ2-2. The V gene's germline CDR1 is SGHAT and CDR2 FQNNGV. The CDR3 spans 16 residues. The CDR3 sequence: CASSFLHSLNTGELFF.

The genes are TRBV20-1 and TRBJ2-4; as DNA is missing, the TRBD2 call by TCRdb cannot be tested. CDR1 DFQATT and CDR2 SNEGSKA come from the germline V gene (reference sequence). The CDR3 length is 19 residues. The CDR3: CSATVQGLAGILAKNIQYF.

The chain links TRBV10-3 to TRBJ2-1. The germline gives CDR1 ENHRY, CDR2 SYGVKD. The CDR3 sequence is 11 residues long. CDR3 residues: CAISEGPEQFF.

V and J are TRBV12-3 or TRBV12-4 and TRBJ2-5; the D gene TCRdb calls, TRBD1, cannot be checked with no DNA. CDR3 length: 17 residues. The CDR3 sequence: CASSLGRTGGFEETQYF.

The V gene is TRBV12-3 or TRBV12-4, the J gene TRBJ1-3. The CDR3 runs to 14 residues. This chain's CDR3 is CASSRTASGNTIYF.

The J gene is TRBJ1-1, the V gene TRBV7-9; TCRdb designates TRBD1, a call that cannot be tested without DNA. This CDR3 is 17 amino acids long. Germline V CDR1 and CDR2: SEHNR, FQNEAQ (reference sequence). The CDR3: CASRSARGYEMNTEAFF.

V and J are TRBV30 and TRBJ2-1; without DNA, the TCRdb call of TRBD1 cannot be checked. The CDR3 contains 14 residues. Germline assignment: CDR1 GTSNPN and CDR2 SVGIG (reference sequence). The CDR3 sequence is CAWFSRQGSLGQFF.

J is TRBJ1-2 and V is TRBV12-5; the TCRdb D gene call, TRBD1, has no DNA to confirm it. CDR1 is LGHNT, CDR2 FRNRAP, per germline. This CDR3 has 13 amino acids. The CDR3 sequence: CASTGFGNYGYTF. Supplemented by reference TRBV12-5 and TRBJ1-2, the full variable domain reads DARVTQTPRHKVTEMGQEVTMRCQPILGHNTVFWYRQTMMQGLELLAYFRNRAPLDDSGMPKDRFSAEMPDATLATLKIQPSEPRDSAVYFCASTGFGNYGYTFGSGTRLTVV.

V is TRBV6-1 and J is TRBJ1-5; without DNA, the TCRdb call of TRBD1 cannot be checked. CDR1 and CDR2 (germline): MNHNS, SASEGT. This CDR3 is built from 16 residues. The CDR3 loop is CASRGISRGSNQPQHF.

The chain links TRBV28 to TRBJ2-7. The CDR3 loop spans 14 amino acids. CDR1 and CDR2 (germline): MDHEN, SYDVKM. The CDR3 here is CASSLGVRAYEQYF.

The CDR3 loop reads CASTPNGGWEETQYF. The chain combines TRBV6-1 with TRBJ2-5; TCRdb picks TRBD1, but there is no DNA to check that call. This CDR3 has 15 amino acids. Germline V lookup: CDR1 MNHNS, CDR2 SASEGT.

V and J are TRBV6-1 and TRBJ2-1; with no DNA, the TCRdb D assignment of TRBD2 cannot be verified. Germline loops: CDR1 MNHNS, CDR2 SASEGT. The CDR3 runs to 16 residues. CDR3 loop: CASSRPGLRGYNEQFF.

V usage is TRBV12-3 or TRBV12-4 and J usage is TRBJ2-1. The CDR3 consists of 15 residues. This CDR3 is CASRPTDGSYNEQFF.

The genes are TRBV4-3 and TRBJ2-1; TCRdb selects TRBD2, and the lack of DNA leaves this call unchecked. The CDR3 has 13 residues. Germline CDR1 is LGHNA and CDR2 is YSLEER. Here the CDR3 reads CASSQDSQGQQFF.

The chain recombines TRBV6-5 with TRBJ1-4; with no DNA, the TCRdb D assignment of TRBD1 cannot be verified. Per germline, CDR1 MNHEY and CDR2 SVGAGI. The CDR3 length is 16 residues. The CDR3 protein is CASSLFRTDYNEKLFF.

This chain joins TRBV6-1 and TRBJ1-5; no DNA is available, so the TRBD1 call from TCRdb remains unchecked. Germline values: CDR1 MNHNS, CDR2 SASEGT. The CDR3 length is 16 residues. The CDR3 reads CASSPTGGNGYQPQHF.

The chain's CDR3 is CASSRFPFGLAENTGELFF. The V call is TRBV11-2, the J call TRBJ2-2; checking the TCRdb D call of TRBD2 is not possible without DNA. This CDR3 region has 19 residues. Germline CDR1 SGHAT, CDR2 FQNNGV. Drawing the rest from reference TRBV11-2 and TRBJ2-2, the complete variable domain is EAGVAQSPRYKIIEKRQSVAFWCNPISGHATLYWYQQILGQGPKLLIQFQNNGVVDDSQLPKDRFSAERLKGVDSTLKIQPAKLEDSAVYLCASSRFPFGLAENTGELFFGEGSRLTVL.

The chain uses TRBV12-3 or TRBV12-4 and TRBJ1-2. This CDR3 is built from 13 residues. CDR3 residues: CASSWGGLYGYTF.

This rearrangement joins TRBV10-2 to TRBJ2-3; the D call of TRBD2 rests on TCRdb alone, since no DNA is present to check it. Germline V gives CDR1 WSHSY, CDR2 SAAADI. This CDR3 contains 14 residues. CDR3 loop: CASSGTSGRHTQYF.

The rearrangement links TRBV5-1 to TRBJ2-1. The CDR3 totals 11 residues. Germline assignment: CDR1 SGHRS and CDR2 YFSETQ. CDR3: CASTHINEQFF.

The V and J genes are TRBV20-1 and TRBJ2-1; lacking DNA, the TRBD2 call made by TCRdb goes unchecked. Germline assignment: CDR1 DFQATT and CDR2 SNEGSKA (reference sequence). This CDR3 comprises 15 residues. The CDR3 region is CSATGGGTSAHEQFF.

V gene TRBV5-1 combines with J gene TRBJ2-3. The CDR3 covers 16 residues. Per germline, CDR1 SGHRS and CDR2 YFSETQ. This CDR3 is CASSLGHTASTDTQYF.

The rearrangement uses TRBV2 and TRBJ1-5; TCRdb's D gene call, TRBD1, goes unchecked for lack of DNA. CDR3 size: 13 residues. Germline V lookup: CDR1 SNHLY, CDR2 FYNNEI. The CDR3 loop reads CASRADRDQPQHF.

The rearrangement links TRBV24-1 to TRBJ2-2; TCRdb calls TRBD1, which cannot be checked without DNA. The CDR3 runs to 17 residues. Germline CDR1 KGHDR, CDR2 SFDVKD. The CDR3 reads CATSAVATGEDTGELFF.

The gene calls are TRBV9 and TRBJ1-5. This CDR3 region has 11 residues. Germline CDR1 reads SGDLS; CDR2 reads YYNGEE. The chain's CDR3 is CAWTNNQPQHF.

The gene calls are TRBV19 and TRBJ1-5; TCRdb gives TRBD1 as the D gene, but with no DNA this cannot be confirmed. The V gene's germline CDR1 is LNHDA and CDR2 SQIVND (reference sequence). The CDR3 runs to 17 residues. The CDR3 protein is CASSIAGRDRGNQPQHF.

This sequence joins TRBV7-2 and TRBJ2-7; TCRdb names TRBD1, which stays unverified in the absence of DNA. The V gene's germline CDR1 is SGHTA and CDR2 FQGNSA. The CDR3 is 14 residues long. This chain's CDR3 is CASSWDWEAHEQYF.

CDR3 in amino acids: CSASGGAGPGELFF. The J gene is TRBJ2-2, the V gene TRBV20-1; with no DNA, the TCRdb D assignment of TRBD1 cannot be verified. The CDR3 spans 14 residues. Germline V gene data show CDR1 as DFQATT and CDR2 as SNEGSKA (reference sequence).